This T cell receptor beta chain was identified in a study of blood T cell repertoires in COVID-19. Donors of Cohort 3 who recovered were those that had two negative PCRs, clearance, or symptom resolution. In the source study's methods: The assay estimated nucleated cells by amplifying reference gene primers. Measured with immunoSEQ multiplex PCR; TCRdb has only the in-frame clones, and not every one. V, J and clone size derive from that table, while D and trimming were established from the DNA sequence. The table includes 250,000 to 300,000 clones, around 92% detected once. Germline assignment: CDR1 MNHNY and CDR2 SVGAGI (reference sequence). The CDR3 totals 15 residues. V shed 5 bases, J shed 2 bases, and the junction held 4 bases outside the gene matches.

The receptor's source is a woman aged 60 to 75 who had recovered from COVID-19. The chain is built from TRBV6-6 and TRBJ2-7; 12 nucleotides match TRBD2. Sequenced material: PBMCs or T cells enriched from blood (not recorded which). Here the CDR3 reads CASSQRTSGTYEQYF. DNA for the CDR3: TGTGCCAGCAGTCAACGGACTAGCGGGACCTACGAGCAGTACTTC.